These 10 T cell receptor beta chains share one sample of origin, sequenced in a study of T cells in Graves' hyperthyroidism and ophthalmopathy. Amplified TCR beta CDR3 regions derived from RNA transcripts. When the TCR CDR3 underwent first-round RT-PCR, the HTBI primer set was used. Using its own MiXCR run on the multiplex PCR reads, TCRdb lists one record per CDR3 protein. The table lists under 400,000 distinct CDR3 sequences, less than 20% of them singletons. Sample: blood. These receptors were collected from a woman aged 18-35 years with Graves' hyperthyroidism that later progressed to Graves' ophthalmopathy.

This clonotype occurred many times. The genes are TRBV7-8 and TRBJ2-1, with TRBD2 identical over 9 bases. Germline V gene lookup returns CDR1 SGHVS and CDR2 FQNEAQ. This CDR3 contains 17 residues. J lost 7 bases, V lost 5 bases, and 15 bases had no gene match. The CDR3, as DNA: TGTGCCAGCAGCACAACCGCAGCGGCGGGAGGGGGTAATGAGCAGTTCTTC. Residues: CASSTTAAAGGGNEQFF.

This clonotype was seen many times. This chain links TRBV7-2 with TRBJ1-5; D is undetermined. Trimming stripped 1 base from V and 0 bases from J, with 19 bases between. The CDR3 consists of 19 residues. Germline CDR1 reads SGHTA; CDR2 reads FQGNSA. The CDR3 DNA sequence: TGTGCCAGCAGCTTAGATGCCGGTTTGAGAGGGTCTAGCAATCAGCCCCAGCATTTT. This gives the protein CASSLDAGLRGSSNQPQHF. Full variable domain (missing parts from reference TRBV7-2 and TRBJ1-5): GAGVSQSPSNKVTEKGKDVELRCDPISGHTALYWYRQSLGQGLEFLIYFQGNSAPDKSGLPSDRFSAERTGGSVSTLTIQRTQQEDSAVYLCASSLDAGLRGSSNQPQHFGDGTRLSIL.

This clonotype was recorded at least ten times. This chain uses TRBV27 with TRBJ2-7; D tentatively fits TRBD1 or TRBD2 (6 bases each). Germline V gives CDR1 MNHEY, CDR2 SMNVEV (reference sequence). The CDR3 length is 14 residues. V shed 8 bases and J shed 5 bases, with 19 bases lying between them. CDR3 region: CASATRGGLHEQYF. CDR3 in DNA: TGTGCCAGCGCCACCCGAGGGGGGTTACACGAGCAGTACTTC.

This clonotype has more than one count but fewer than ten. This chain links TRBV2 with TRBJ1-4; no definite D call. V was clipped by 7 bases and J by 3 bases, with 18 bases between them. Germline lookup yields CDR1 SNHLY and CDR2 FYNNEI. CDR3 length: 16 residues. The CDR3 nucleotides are TGTGCCAGCAAAGGAGAGCTACTTGCTCCTAATGAAAAACTGTTTTTT. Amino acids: CASKGELLAPNEKLFF. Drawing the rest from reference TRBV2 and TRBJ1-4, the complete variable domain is EPEVTQTPSHQVTQMGQEVILRCVPISNHLYFYWYRQILGQKVEFLVSFYNNEISEKSEIFDDQFSVERPDGSNFTLKIRSTKLEDSAMYFCASKGELLAPNEKLFFGSGTQLSVL.

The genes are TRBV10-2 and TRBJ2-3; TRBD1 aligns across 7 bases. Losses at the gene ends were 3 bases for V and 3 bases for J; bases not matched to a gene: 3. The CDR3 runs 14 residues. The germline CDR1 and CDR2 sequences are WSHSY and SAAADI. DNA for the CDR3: TGCGCCAGCAGTGAACAGGGGTCAACAGATACGCAGTATTTT. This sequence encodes CASSEQGSTDTQYF.

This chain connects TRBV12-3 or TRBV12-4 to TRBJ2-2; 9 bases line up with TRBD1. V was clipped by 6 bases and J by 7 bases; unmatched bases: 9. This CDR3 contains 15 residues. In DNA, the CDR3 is TGTGCCAGCAGCCCCGGGACAGGGAATCGCGGGGAGCTGTTTTTT. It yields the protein CASSPGTGNRGELFF.

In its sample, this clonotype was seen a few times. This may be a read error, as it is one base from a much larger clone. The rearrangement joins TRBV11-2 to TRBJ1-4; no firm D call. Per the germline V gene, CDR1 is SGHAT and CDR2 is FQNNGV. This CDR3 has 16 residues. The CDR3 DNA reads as TGTGCCAGCAGCTTAACCCCACGGCAGTTGAATGAAAAACTGTGTTTT. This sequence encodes CASSLTPRQLNEKLCF.

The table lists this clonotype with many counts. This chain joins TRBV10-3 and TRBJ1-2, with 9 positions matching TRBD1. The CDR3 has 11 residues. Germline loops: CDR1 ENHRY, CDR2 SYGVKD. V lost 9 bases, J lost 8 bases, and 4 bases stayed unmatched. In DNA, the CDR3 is TGTGCCATTCGACAGGGGGGAGGCTACACCTTC. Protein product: CAIRQGGGYTF.

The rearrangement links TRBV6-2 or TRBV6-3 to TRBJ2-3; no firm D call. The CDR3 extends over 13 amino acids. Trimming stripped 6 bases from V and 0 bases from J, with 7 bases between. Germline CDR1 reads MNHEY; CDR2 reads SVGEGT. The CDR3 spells CASRRFSTDTQYF. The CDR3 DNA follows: TGTGCCAGCAGGCGGTTTAGCACAGATACGCAGTATTTT.

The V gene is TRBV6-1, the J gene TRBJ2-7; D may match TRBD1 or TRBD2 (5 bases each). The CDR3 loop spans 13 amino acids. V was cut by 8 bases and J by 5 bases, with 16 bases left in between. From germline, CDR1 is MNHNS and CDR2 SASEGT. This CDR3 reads CASGIRGGHEQYF. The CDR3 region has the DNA TGTGCCAGCGGAATTCGGGGCGGCCACGAGCAGTACTTC.